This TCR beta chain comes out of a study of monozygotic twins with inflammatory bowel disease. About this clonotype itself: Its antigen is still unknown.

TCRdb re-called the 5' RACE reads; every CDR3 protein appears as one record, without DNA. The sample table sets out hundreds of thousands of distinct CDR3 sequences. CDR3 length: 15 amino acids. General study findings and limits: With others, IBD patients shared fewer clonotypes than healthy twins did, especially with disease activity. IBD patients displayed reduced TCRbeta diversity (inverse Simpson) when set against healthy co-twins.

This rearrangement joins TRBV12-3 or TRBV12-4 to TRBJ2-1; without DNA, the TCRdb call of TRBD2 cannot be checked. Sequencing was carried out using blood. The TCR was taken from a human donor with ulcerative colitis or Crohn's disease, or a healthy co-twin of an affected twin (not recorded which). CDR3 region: CASSEGRRVYNEQFF.